One and the same sample provided the 30 T cell receptor beta chains below, sequenced in a study of long-term antiretroviral therapy in people with HIV. A v3.0 immunoSEQ assay was performed at survey level. The table came from immunoSEQ multiplex PCR; TCRdb's copy has only in-frame clones and leaves some out. The sample contains some 36,000 clones, 70% to 90% of which appear only once. The sequencing here drew on unsorted PBMCs, taken just over 2.7 years before starting antiretroviral therapy. The receptors were gathered from a woman in her 30s with HIV.

The V gene is TRBV7-6, the J gene TRBJ2-3; perhaps TRBD1 as D (5 bases). V dropped 5 bases and J dropped 4 bases, with 16 bases sitting between them. This CDR3 spans 15 amino acids. From germline, CDR1 is SGHVS and CDR2 FNYEAQ. The DNA of the CDR3 is TGTGCCAGCAGCCCCCAATACCCACAGGCAGATACGCAGTATTTT. Protein sequence: CASSPQYPQADTQYF.

The rearrangement uses TRBV18 and TRBJ2-2, with a possible D match to TRBD1 (5 bases). Germline V gives CDR1 KGHSH, CDR2 LQKENI. The V gene lost 1 base and the J gene lost 8 bases, with 5 bases spanning the gap. This CDR3 spans 12 amino acids. The CDR3 nucleotides are TGTGCCAGCTCACCACGGACAGGGGAGCTGTTTTTT. Its protein product is CASSPRTGELFF.

This chain links TRBV18 with TRBJ1-1; no clear D. Germline V gene lookup returns CDR1 KGHSH and CDR2 LQKENI. CDR3 size: 13 residues. The V end was cut by 3 bases, the J end by 1 base, with 6 bases between. CDR3 region: CASSPSTNTEAFF. In nucleotides, the CDR3 is TGTGCCAGCTCACCGAGTACGAACACTGAAGCTTTCTTT.

The rearrangement links TRBV7-2 to TRBJ2-3; a possible D gene is TRBD1 (7 bases). The CDR3 covers 17 residues. Trimming left V 6 bases short and J 3 bases short, with 22 bases between. Looked up from germline, CDR1 is SGHTA and CDR2 is FQGNSA. The CDR3 nucleotides read TGTGCCAGCAGAAACCTAGGTGGGGGGACAGAAACAGATACGCAGTATTTT. It codes for CASRNLGGGTETDTQYF.

This chain links TRBV5-1 with TRBJ1-6; a possible D gene is TRBD1 (6 bases). CDR3 size: 15 residues. Looked up from germline, CDR1 is SGHRS and CDR2 is YFSETQ. The germline V and J ends were trimmed by 0 bases and 9 bases, with 13 bases remaining between them. The CDR3 spells CASSLGAGEISPLHF. CDR3 nucleotides: TGCGCCAGCAGCTTGGGTGCAGGGGAGATTTCACCCCTCCACTTT.

This sequence joins TRBV2 and TRBJ1-2; TRBD1 matches at 9 bases. Trimming removed 6 bases from V and 5 bases from J; junction bases left unmatched: 19. There are 18 residues in the CDR3. The germline gives CDR1 SNHLY, CDR2 FYNNEI. As DNA, the CDR3 is TGTGCCAGCAGCCTAATGGGACAGGGAGTGGGTTCAGGGTATGGCTACACCTTC. This sequence encodes CASSLMGQGVGSGYGYTF.

The CDR3 nucleotides read TGTGCCATCAGTGGAAGGCACGGCTACACCTTC. Its translation: CAISGRHGYTF. The chain recombines TRBV10-3 with TRBJ1-2, with unresolved D. CDR3 size: 11 residues. In germline, CDR1 is ENHRY, CDR2 SYGVKD. With 4 bases removed from V and 8 bases from J, the gap between germline ends came to 8 bases.

The chain recombines TRBV5-6 with TRBJ2-3; TRBD2 matches at 11 bases. V shed 4 bases and J 5 bases; nucleotides not matched to a gene: 12. This CDR3 comprises 17 residues. Germline CDR1 reads SGHDT; CDR2 reads YYEEEE. CDR3 in DNA: TGTGCCAGCAGCCCGGAATTAGCGGGGGGGCGGGGAGATACGCAGTATTTT. As protein: CASSPELAGGRGDTQYF. The variable domain in full, completed from reference TRBV5-6 and TRBJ2-3, reads DAGVTQSPTHLIKTRGQQVTLRCSPKSGHDTVSWYQQALGQGPQFIFQYYEEEERQRGNFPDRFSGHQFPNYSSELNVNALLLGDSALYLCASSPELAGGRGDTQYFGPGTRLTVL.

The count of this clone is one. The chain employs TRBV6-5 and TRBJ2-6; D perhaps matches TRBD1 (6 bases). Trimming pared 6 bases from V and 2 bases from J, leaving 11 bases between. The CDR3 extends over 15 amino acids. Germline loops: CDR1 MNHEY, CDR2 SVGAGI. CDR3 DNA sequence: TGTGCCAGCAGACAAACAGGGCCTGGGGCCAACGTCCTGACTTTC. Translation gives CASRQTGPGANVLTF.

This clone was seen more than once but under ten times. The V call is TRBV6-1, the J call TRBJ1-5, with D uncertain. CDR1 and CDR2 from the germline V gene are MNHNS and SASEGT. Trimming took 1 base from V and 12 from J, leaving 16 bases between them. The CDR3 loop spans 14 amino acids. The CDR3 is CASSEGRVEELQHF. The CDR3 nucleotides read TGTGCCAGCAGTGAAGGTAGGGTCGAGGAGCTCCAGCATTTT.

The chain employs TRBV5-1 and TRBJ1-1; D gene unclear. The CDR3 is 13 residues long. V lost 5 bases and J lost 2, with 10 bases in between. The germline V gene encodes CDR1 SGHRS and CDR2 YFSETQ. CDR3 amino acids: CASRPQLNTEAFF. The CDR3 region has the DNA TGCGCCAGCAGACCGCAGCTCAACACTGAAGCTTTCTTT.

The chain couples TRBV19 to TRBJ1-5; 11 bases line up with TRBD1. Germline CDR1 reads LNHDA; CDR2 reads SQIVND (reference sequence). The trim removed 8 bases at V and 2 bases at J, leaving 11 bases unmatched. The CDR3 totals 17 residues. As DNA, the CDR3 is TGTGCCAGTGTCCGGGACAGGGGGTTGAATGGCAATCAGCCCCAGCATTTT. Translated: CASVRDRGLNGNQPQHF.

Only one count was recorded for this clone. The chain joins TRBV5-4 to TRBJ2-3, with TRBD1 matching 8 bases. This CDR3 contains 16 residues. V was pared by 4 bases and J by 1 base, with 8 bases of the junction left unmatched. CDR1 is SGHNT and CDR2 is YYREEE in the germline V gene (reference sequence). CDR3 sequence: CASSRDPGGGTDTQYF. The CDR3 region has the DNA TGTGCCAGCAGCCGTGACCCAGGGGGCGGCACAGATACGCAGTATTTT.

The chain employs TRBV6-6 and TRBJ1-1, with 10 bases that match TRBD1. The CDR3 extends over 15 amino acids. J was trimmed by 4 bases and V by 8 bases; bases with no gene match: 10. CDR1 and CDR2 from the germline V gene are MNHNY and SVGAGI (reference sequence). The CDR3 bases are TGTGCCAGCTTAGGCGGGACAGGGGATCGCACTGAAGCTTTCTTT. Encoded protein: CASLGGTGDRTEAFF.

This clone was observed once. The chain employs TRBV9 and TRBJ2-3; 7 bases line up with TRBD2. Germline CDR1 is SGDLS and CDR2 is YYNGEE. The CDR3 is 13 residues long. Trimming cost V 4 bases and J 5 bases; bases outside gene matches: 4. The CDR3 protein is CASSRGGGDTQYF. The CDR3 DNA reads TGTGCCAGCAGCCGTGGGGGGGGAGATACGCAGTATTTT.

The chain is built from TRBV5-6 and TRBJ2-5; 7 positions agree with TRBD2. There are 17 residues in the CDR3. CDR1 and CDR2 (germline): SGHDT, YYEEEE. J was trimmed by 2 bases and V by 4 bases; bases with no gene match: 14. The CDR3 coding sequence is TGTGCCAGCAGCCTCCACAAGGGAGCGGGGATGCAAGAGACCCAGTACTTC. This gives the protein CASSLHKGAGMQETQYF. Filled out from reference TRBV5-6 and TRBJ2-5, the complete variable domain reads DAGVTQSPTHLIKTRGQQVTLRCSPKSGHDTVSWYQQALGQGPQFIFQYYEEEERQRGNFPDRFSGHQFPNYSSELNVNALLLGDSALYLCASSLHKGAGMQETQYFGPGTRLLVL.

V and J are TRBV7-8 and TRBJ1-1, with D perhaps matching TRBD1 (5 bases). The germline gives CDR1 SGHVS, CDR2 FQNEAQ. V lost 3 bases, J lost 5 bases, and 16 bases lay in between. There are 15 residues in the CDR3. The CDR3 nucleotides read TGTGCCAGCAGCTTGGGGGGGGGAGGGATTACTGAAGCTTTCTTT. Translation gives CASSLGGGGITEAFF.

This clone was counted a single time. The chain has TRBV29-1 and TRBJ2-2; no firm D call. V dropped 1 base and J dropped 5 bases, with 8 bases sitting between them. There are 13 residues in the CDR3. Germline CDR1 reads SQVTM; CDR2 reads ANQGSEA. The CDR3, as DNA: TGCAGCGTTGAAGTTAGGTCAACCGGGGAGCTGTTTTTT. Translation gives CSVEVRSTGELFF.

The chain has TRBV19 and TRBJ1-1; D remains ambiguous. Germline CDR1 LNHDA, CDR2 SQIVND (reference sequence). CDR3 size: 14 residues. Trimming removed 0 bases from V and 4 bases from J, with 9 bases in between. The CDR3 nucleotides are TGTGCCAGTAGTATAGATCTTCTGGGCACTGAAGCTTTCTTT. This codes for CASSIDLLGTEAFF.

This clone was recorded once. This chain joins TRBV15 and TRBJ2-5; D uncertain. This CDR3 spans 11 amino acids. V gave up 5 bases and J gave up 8 bases, with 9 bases separating them. Germline CDR1 and CDR2: LNHNV and YYDKDF (reference sequence). CDR3 nucleotides: TGTGCCACCAGCCCCCCGAATACCCAGTACTTC. It codes for CATSPPNTQYF.

The rearrangement joins TRBV2 to TRBJ1-5, with D uncertain. V was trimmed by 5 bases and J by 2 bases, leaving 16 bases between them. This CDR3 region has 16 residues. Germline lookup yields CDR1 SNHLY and CDR2 FYNNEI. The CDR3 DNA sequence: TGTGCCAGCAGTCTTAGTAGGCTTTCGGGCAATCAGCCCCAGCATTTT. Amino acids: CASSLSRLSGNQPQHF.

V is TRBV6-1 and J is TRBJ1-2; TRBD1 matches 7 bases. Trimming took 5 bases from V and 6 from J; bases not matched to a gene: 6. This CDR3 has 13 residues. Looked up from germline, CDR1 is MNHNS and CDR2 is SASEGT. The chain's CDR3 is CASSQTGYNGYTF. The DNA of the CDR3 is TGTGCCAGCAGTCAGACAGGGTATAATGGCTACACCTTC.

The CDR3 sequence: CASSYDSRSSNYGYTF. CDR3 coding DNA: TGTGCCAGCAGTTACGACAGCAGGTCCTCTAACTATGGCTACACCTTC. The chain joins TRBV6-5 to TRBJ1-2; the D gene is possibly TRBD1 (5 bases). This CDR3 has 16 amino acids. Between the trimmed V and J ends, which lost 2 bases and 0 bases, there was a span of 13 bases. Looked up from germline, CDR1 is MNHEY and CDR2 is SVGAGI.

The chain combines TRBV30 with TRBJ1-1, with D unclear. CDR3 length: 11 amino acids. CDR1 and CDR2 (germline): GTSNPN, SVGIG (reference sequence). V gave up 4 bases and J gave up 2 bases, with 5 bases separating them. The CDR3 sequence is CAWTDNTEAFF. The CDR3 coding sequence is TGTGCCTGGACCGACAACACTGAAGCTTTCTTT.

This chain joins TRBV10-3 and TRBJ2-5, with TRBD2 as a possible D gene (5 bases). V lost 6 bases and J lost 9, with 20 bases in between. This CDR3 is 14 amino acids long. The germline gives CDR1 ENHRY, CDR2 SYGVKD. CDR3 sequence reads: CAIRATSYATAQYF. CDR3 nucleotides: TGTGCCATCAGGGCTACTAGTTACGCCACGGCCCAGTACTTC.

The chain combines TRBV7-2 with TRBJ2-5; 11 bases agree with TRBD2. CDR3 length: 16 amino acids. V shed 1 base and J 9 bases; nucleotides not matched to a gene: 10. Germline V gene sequence: CDR1 SGHTA, CDR2 FQGNSA. CDR3 protein: CASSLGYSGGVGSQYF. Here the CDR3 DNA reads TGTGCCAGCAGCTTAGGATATAGCGGGGGGGTTGGGTCCCAGTACTTC.

The rearrangement links TRBV11-1 to TRBJ2-3; 13 bases agree with TRBD2. J was trimmed by 1 base and V by 5 bases; bases with no gene match: 3. Germline CDR1 is SGHAT and CDR2 is FQDESV (reference sequence). The CDR3 contains 16 residues. The CDR3 reads CASSLGTSGGTDTQYF. As DNA, the CDR3 is TGTGCCAGCAGCCTTGGGACTAGCGGGGGCACAGATACGCAGTATTTT.

The J gene is TRBJ1-2, the V gene TRBV5-1, with unresolved D. V gave up 5 bases and J gave up 6 bases, with 14 bases separating them. From germline, CDR1 is SGHRS and CDR2 YFSETQ. This CDR3 has 13 residues. The CDR3 region has the DNA TGCGCCAGCAGTCCGCAGTCGTCCGATGGCTACACCTTC. As protein: CASSPQSSDGYTF.

The chain combines TRBV9 with TRBJ1-1; D is undetermined. V was cut by 0 bases and J by 1 base, with 4 bases left in between. The CDR3 spans 13 residues. CDR1 SGDLS and CDR2 YYNGEE come from the germline V gene. The CDR3 sequence is CASSVEENTEAFF. The CDR3 nucleotides read TGTGCCAGCAGCGTAGAAGAGAACACTGAAGCTTTCTTT.

This chain joins TRBV4-2 and TRBJ2-5, with TRBD2 identical over 12 bases. Looked up from germline, CDR1 is LGHNA and CDR2 is YNFKEQ. The CDR3 covers 17 residues. V shed 4 bases, J shed 5 bases, and the junction held 11 bases outside the gene matches. The CDR3 DNA sequence: TGTGCCAGCAGCCTTACCCTAGCGGGGGGGCTGGAGGAGACCCAGTACTTC. Its protein product is CASSLTLAGGLEETQYF.